These 25 T cell receptor beta chains were all obtained from the same sample, sequenced in a study of OX40 agonist ivuxolimab in advanced cancers. Clones were sequenced by immunoSEQ multiplex PCR, and TCRdb holds only the in-frame ones, with some missing. The sample carries fewer than 95,000 clones, around four fifths recorded once. The sample here was CD4+ or CD8+ T cells sorted from blood, taken in a trial of the OX40 agonist ivuxolimab. The receptors were gathered from an adult with an advanced solid tumor such as melanoma, head and neck, liver or kidney cancer.

The gene calls are TRBV7-2 and TRBJ1-1; 8 bases match TRBD1. The germline V gene encodes CDR1 SGHTA and CDR2 FQGNSA. The ends lost 3 bases at V and 5 bases at J; junction bases unmatched: 5. The CDR3 covers 14 residues. The chain's CDR3 is CASSFRGRGTEAFF. The CDR3 nucleotides are TGTGCCAGCAGCTTCAGGGGGCGGGGGACTGAAGCTTTCTTT. Based on the CDR3 plus reference TRBV7-2 and TRBJ1-1, the full variable domain is GAGVSQSPSNKVTEKGKDVELRCDPISGHTALYWYRQSLGQGLEFLIYFQGNSAPDKSGLPSDRFSAERTGGSVSTLTIQRTQQEDSAVYLCASSFRGRGTEAFFGQGTRLTVV.

The rearrangement uses TRBV28 and TRBJ1-3; no definite D call. V dropped 4 bases and J dropped 2 bases, with 18 bases sitting between them. The CDR3 runs to 17 residues. Germline V gene data show CDR1 as MDHEN and CDR2 as SYDVKM. The CDR3 region is CASSSTYPTLTGNTIYF. In nucleotides, the CDR3 is TGTGCCAGCAGTTCCACCTATCCGACATTAACTGGAAACACCATATATTTT. Full variable domain (missing parts from reference TRBV28 and TRBJ1-3): DVKVTQSSRYLVKRTGEKVFLECVQDMDHENMFWYRQDPGLGLRLIYFSYDVKMKEKGDIPEGYSVSREKKERFSLILESASTNQTSMYLCASSSTYPTLTGNTIYFGEGSWLTVV.

This clone was seen just once. The chain joins TRBV23-1 to TRBJ1-1; no reliable D call. TRBV23-1 is annotated as an ORF whose role is uncertain. V was shortened by 0 bases and J by 10 bases, with 9 bases between the two germline ends. This CDR3 is built from 12 residues. CDR3 sequence reads: CASSQSTRGAFF. The CDR3 DNA sequence: TGCGCCAGCAGTCAATCTACGCGGGGAGCTTTCTTT.

The chain combines TRBV2 with TRBJ2-1, with 7 nucleotides matching TRBD1. V gave up 4 bases and J gave up 7 bases; unmatched junction bases: 7. Germline V gene lookup returns CDR1 SNHLY and CDR2 FYNNEI. The CDR3 contains 14 residues. In nucleotides, the CDR3 is TGTGCCAGCAGTGCCTCGGACAGGTCTAATGAGCAGTTCTTC. Encoded protein: CASSASDRSNEQFF.

The rearrangement joins TRBV29-1 to TRBJ1-1, with a tentative D call TRBD1 (6 bases). Germline loops: CDR1 SQVTM, CDR2 ANQGSEA. Trimming cost V 6 bases and J 6 bases, with 14 bases left between them. The CDR3 sequence is 12 residues long. The CDR3 reads CSVGGAIAEAFF. The CDR3 DNA reads as TGCAGCGTGGGGGGGGCGATTGCTGAAGCTTTCTTT.

The gene calls are TRBV7-9 and TRBJ2-5; 7 nucleotides agree with TRBD1. The CDR3 length is 14 residues. Looked up from germline, CDR1 is SEHNR and CDR2 is FQNEAQ (reference sequence). The trim removed 4 bases at V and 4 bases at J, leaving 6 bases unmatched. CDR3: CASSWGSGGETQYF. CDR3 bases: TGTGCCAGCAGCTGGGGCTCAGGGGGAGAGACCCAGTACTTC.

This chain links TRBV15 with TRBJ2-7; D might be TRBD2 (5 bases). The CDR3 is 12 amino acids. From germline, CDR1 is LNHNV and CDR2 YYDKDF (reference sequence). CDR3 residues: CATSVPGKVTDV. The CDR3 DNA sequence: TGTGCCACCAGCGTTCCCGGGAAAGTCACGGACGTC.

The chain employs TRBV29-1 and TRBJ2-1, with 11 bases that match TRBD2. The CDR3 totals 17 residues. Trimming took 3 bases from V and 7 from J; bases not matched to a gene: 14. Per germline, CDR1 SQVTM and CDR2 ANQGSEA. For the CDR3, the DNA is TGCAGCGTTGAGGGTCTAGCGGGAGGTCGCTTGCGGAATGAGCAGTTCTTC. Its protein is CSVEGLAGGRLRNEQFF.

The rearrangement uses TRBV5-4 and TRBJ2-5; D possibly matches TRBD1 or TRBD2 (5 bases each). The germline gives CDR1 SGHNT, CDR2 YYREEE (reference sequence). Trimming pared 3 bases from V and 4 bases from J, leaving 10 bases between. CDR3 length equals 13 residues. CDR3 sequence reads: CASSSRGAETQYF. Written as DNA, the CDR3 is TGTGCCAGCAGCTCCCGAGGGGCAGAGACCCAGTACTTC.

The chain has TRBV30 and TRBJ1-1; possible D gene TRBD1, 5 bases. Trimming removed 3 bases at V and 5 bases at J, with 13 bases between. The CDR3 sequence is 13 residues long. Germline V gene data show CDR1 as GTSNPN and CDR2 as SVGIG (reference sequence). This CDR3 reads CAWRRGIRTEAFF. The CDR3 DNA follows: TGTGCCTGGAGAAGGGGTATCAGGACTGAAGCTTTCTTT.

The count of this clone is one. The chain uses TRBV18 and TRBJ2-7, with a possible D match to TRBD1 (5 bases). CDR1 and CDR2 (germline): KGHSH, LQKENI. This CDR3 spans 16 amino acids. The ends were cut back, 1 base at V and 0 bases at J, with 13 bases in the middle. The CDR3 spells CASSPQDRKFSYEQYF. Written as DNA, the CDR3 is TGTGCCAGCTCACCACAAGACAGAAAGTTCTCCTACGAGCAGTACTTC.

J is TRBJ1-2 and V is TRBV11-2; the D is unclear. Trimming cost V 5 bases and J 1 base, with 14 bases left between them. CDR1 is SGHAT, CDR2 FQNNGV, per germline. This CDR3 comprises 15 residues. The DNA of the CDR3 is TGTGCCAGCAGCCCCGTCGCCGGATTTAACTATGGCTACACCTTC. Translating it yields CASSPVAGFNYGYTF.

V is TRBV25-1 and J is TRBJ1-6; 7 bases fit TRBD1. Germline assignment: CDR1 MGHDK and CDR2 SYGVNS. V lost 3 bases and J lost 8; bases outside the gene matches: 7. The CDR3 is 15 amino acids. The CDR3 protein is CASSDTDREYSPLHF. The CDR3 nucleotides are TGTGCCAGCAGTGATACAGACAGGGAGTATTCACCCCTCCACTTT.

This CDR3 reads CASSTGTGINEKLFF. Written as DNA, the CDR3 is TGTGCCAGCTCAACAGGGACAGGGATTAATGAAAAACTGTTTTTT. This chain connects TRBV18 to TRBJ1-4; 9 nucleotides align to TRBD1. The CDR3 has 15 amino acids. Trimming at V came to 5 bases and at J to 4 bases, leaving 5 bases not matched to a gene. Germline CDR1 is KGHSH and CDR2 is LQKENI.

A single count supports this clone. The V call is TRBV4-3, the J call TRBJ2-1; D is unresolved. Germline CDR1 LGHNA, CDR2 YSLEER. This CDR3 comprises 14 residues. V lost 3 bases and J lost 5, with 11 bases in between. CDR3: CASSHGFLDNEQFF. DNA of the CDR3: TGCGCCAGCAGCCATGGGTTCTTGGACAATGAGCAGTTCTTC.

This chain uses TRBV6-5 with TRBJ2-7; 10 bases map to TRBD2. CDR3 length: 16 amino acids. Losses at the gene ends were 3 bases for V and 6 bases for J; bases not matched to a gene: 11. Germline V gene data show CDR1 as MNHEY and CDR2 as SVGAGI. This chain's CDR3 is CASSYWIAGGGGEQYF. CDR3 nucleotides: TGTGCCAGCAGTTATTGGATAGCGGGAGGAGGCGGCGAGCAGTACTTC.

This clone was seen only once. V is TRBV10-3 and J is TRBJ1-1; 9 bases map to TRBD1. The CDR3 contains 18 residues. V dropped 0 bases and J dropped 3; count of bases not matched to a gene: 11. Germline CDR1 and CDR2: ENHRY and SYGVKD. CDR3 loop: CAISESMGLTGGYTEAFF. The CDR3 region has the DNA TGTGCCATCAGTGAGTCGATGGGTCTGACAGGGGGGTACACTGAAGCTTTCTTT.

This sequence joins TRBV27 and TRBJ2-7; D possibly corresponds to TRBD2 (6 bases). The CDR3 has 14 amino acids. Per the germline V gene, CDR1 is MNHEY and CDR2 is SMNVEV (reference sequence). V lost 2 bases and J lost 5, with 13 bases in between. CDR3: CASSLVGSNNEQYF. DNA of the CDR3: TGTGCCAGCAGTTTAGTCGGGAGTAACAACGAGCAGTACTTC.

The genes are TRBV4-2 and TRBJ1-5; D is undetermined. V shed 1 base and J shed 1 base, with 8 bases lying between them. The germline gives CDR1 LGHNA, CDR2 YNFKEQ. The CDR3 length is 15 residues. The CDR3 nucleotides are TGTGCCAGCAGCCAAGTCAAGAGCAGCAATCAGCCCCAGCATTTT. This codes for CASSQVKSSNQPQHF.

This chain uses TRBV6-1 with TRBJ1-2; no clear D. The ends were cut back, 5 bases at V and 6 bases at J, with 16 bases in the middle. The CDR3 has 14 amino acids. CDR1 and CDR2 from the germline V gene are MNHNS and SASEGT. For the CDR3, the DNA is TGTGCCAGCAGTTCCCCCGGCAGGAAGAATGGCTACACCTTC. Its translation is CASSSPGRKNGYTF.

The chain combines TRBV5-1 with TRBJ1-1, with 7 bases matching TRBD1. The CDR3 spans 14 residues. V shed 1 base, J shed 6 bases, and the junction held 6 bases outside the gene matches. The germline V gene encodes CDR1 SGHRS and CDR2 YFSETQ. The CDR3 sequence: CASSLTGEKAEAFF. CDR3 bases: TGCGCCAGCAGCTTGACAGGGGAGAAGGCTGAAGCTTTCTTT.

The rearrangement uses TRBV16 and TRBJ1-2; 9 positions agree with TRBD1. Germline CDR1 and CDR2: KGHSY and FQNENV. The CDR3 runs 15 residues. The trim removed 6 bases at V and 4 bases at J, leaving 9 bases unmatched. The CDR3 nucleotides are TGTGCCAGCAGATCCGACAGGGGGGGGATCTATGGCTACACCTTC. This codes for CASRSDRGGIYGYTF.

The chain recombines TRBV5-1 with TRBJ1-1; no clear D. In germline, CDR1 is SGHRS, CDR2 YFSETQ. This CDR3 is 16 amino acids long. Trimming removed 0 bases from V and 0 bases from J, with 12 bases in between. CDR3 region: CASSLEAGVMNTEAFF. The DNA of the CDR3 is TGCGCCAGCAGCTTGGAGGCAGGAGTCATGAACACTGAAGCTTTCTTT.

The CDR3 protein is CASGLAGGTDTQYF. The CDR3 coding sequence is TGCGCCAGCGGACTAGCGGGGGGCACAGATACGCAGTATTTT. The chain is built from TRBV4-1 and TRBJ2-3; 13 bases map to TRBD2. V lost 8 bases, J lost 1 base, and 0 bases stayed unmatched. This CDR3 is built from 14 residues. Germline CDR1 and CDR2: MGHRA and YSYEKL.

The chain recombines TRBV6-5 with TRBJ2-7, with D possibly being TRBD1 (6 bases). The germline V and J ends were trimmed by 2 bases and 3 bases, with 11 bases remaining between them. This CDR3 comprises 14 residues. Germline V lookup: CDR1 MNHEY, CDR2 SVGAGI. CDR3 in amino acids: CASSYQVTGYEQYF. Here the CDR3 DNA reads TGTGCCAGCAGTTACCAAGTGACAGGCTACGAGCAGTACTTC.